The 20 T cell receptor beta chains reported below all come from one sample, sequenced in a study of T cell responses to AZD1222 COVID-19 vaccine. TCRdb's table, derived via immunoSEQ multiplex PCR, lists solely in-frame clones and lacks some. This sample has 96,000 or so clones, with 89% found just once. Sequencing was performed on peripheral blood, taken on day 0 of AZD1222 vaccination. Source of these receptors: an adult in good health.

Worth noting for this clone: One end of the junction varies from germline; a read error may be responsible. V and J are TRBV5-6 and TRBJ2-7, with D maybe TRBD2 (5 bases). The CDR3 has 13 residues. The germline CDR1 and CDR2 sequences are SGHDT and YYEEEE. CDR3: CVSSLGRIYEQYF. CDR3 in DNA: TGTGTCAGCAGCTTGGGGAGAATCTACGAGCAGTACTTC.

The J gene is TRBJ1-3, the V gene TRBV10-3; D possibly corresponds to TRBD1 (5 bases). This CDR3 has 12 residues. Germline V CDR1 and CDR2: ENHRY, SYGVKD. Trimming left V 8 bases short and J 2 bases short, with 7 bases between. CDR3 loop: CAIQGPGNTIYF. CDR3 coding DNA: TGTGCCATCCAGGGACCTGGAAACACCATATATTTT.

The rearrangement joins TRBV2 to TRBJ1-5; the D gene is possibly TRBD1 (5 bases). The V end lost 1 base, the J end lost 9 bases, and 16 bases lay between the germline ends. Germline V CDR1 and CDR2: SNHLY, FYNNEI. The CDR3 is 15 amino acids. CDR3 loop: CASSEEGQGLVPQHF. CDR3 nucleotides: TGTGCCAGCAGTGAAGAGGGCCAGGGACTGGTGCCCCAGCATTTT. Full variable domain (outside the CDR3, taken from reference TRBV2 and TRBJ1-5): EPEVTQTPSHQVTQMGQEVILRCVPISNHLYFYWYRQILGQKVEFLVSFYNNEISEKSEIFDDQFSVERPDGSNFTLKIRSTKLEDSAMYFCASSEEGQGLVPQHFGDGTRLSIL.

The chain carries TRBV7-3 and TRBJ2-7; TRBD1 is a possible D gene (5 bases). V dropped 1 base and J dropped 6 bases, with 10 bases sitting between them. In germline, CDR1 is SGHTA, CDR2 FQGTGA. The CDR3 sequence is 13 residues long. This CDR3 reads CASSLNGASEQYF. Here the CDR3 DNA reads TGTGCCAGCAGCTTAAATGGGGCATCCGAGCAGTACTTC.

The gene calls are TRBV30 and TRBJ1-1; possibly TRBD1 for D (6 bases). CDR1 is GTSNPN and CDR2 is SVGIG in the germline V gene (reference sequence). The CDR3 is 15 residues long. Trimming took 3 bases from V and 4 from J, leaving 18 bases between them. The DNA of the CDR3 is TGTGCCTGGAGCGTCAGGGGAAGGGGGAGCACTGAAGCTTTCTTT. Protein sequence: CAWSVRGRGSTEAFF.

The chain uses TRBV28 and TRBJ1-1, with 9 bases aligning to TRBD1. The germline V gene has CDR1 MDHEN and CDR2 SYDVKM. Trimming took 9 bases from V and 2 from J; bases not matched to a gene: 13. There are 16 residues in the CDR3. The CDR3, as DNA: TGTGCCAGTTTGTACAGGGGGCGACCCATAAACACTGAAGCTTTCTTT. It codes for CASLYRGRPINTEAFF.

This chain connects TRBV7-9 to TRBJ2-5; the match to TRBD2 covers 7 bases. V shed 5 bases, J shed 2 bases, and the junction held 5 bases outside the gene matches. This CDR3 region has 14 residues. Per germline, CDR1 SEHNR and CDR2 FQNEAQ (reference sequence). CDR3 region: CASSTGLVQETQYF. The CDR3 region has the DNA TGTGCCAGCAGCACCGGACTAGTTCAAGAGACCCAGTACTTC.

The V and J genes are TRBV28 and TRBJ2-7; tentatively, D is TRBD1 (6 bases). V was clipped by 3 bases and J by 5 bases, with 14 bases between them. From germline, CDR1 is MDHEN and CDR2 SYDVKM. The CDR3 covers 14 residues. CDR3 sequence: CASSLRDIFHEQYF. The DNA for the CDR3 is TGTGCCAGCAGTTTGAGGGACATATTCCACGAGCAGTACTTC.

The chain has TRBV30 and TRBJ1-5; D remains ambiguous. CDR1 is GTSNPN, CDR2 SVGIG, per germline (reference sequence). With 8 bases removed from V and 2 bases from J, the gap between germline ends came to 19 bases. The CDR3 has 15 residues. The chain's CDR3 is CAVSPMTGGNQPQHF. The CDR3 DNA sequence: TGTGCCGTCTCACCCATGACGGGAGGCAATCAGCCCCAGCATTTT.

The rearrangement links TRBV5-1 to TRBJ1-1; D not certain. Germline V gene lookup returns CDR1 SGHRS and CDR2 YFSETQ. This CDR3 has 14 amino acids. The ends were cut back, 0 bases at V and 1 base at J, with 7 bases in the middle. CDR3: CASSLAEGNTEAFF. The CDR3 coding sequence is TGCGCCAGCAGCTTGGCAGAAGGGAACACTGAAGCTTTCTTT.

The V and J genes are TRBV18 and TRBJ1-2; TRBD1 matches 10 bases. J was trimmed by 4 bases and V by 1 base; bases with no gene match: 6. CDR3 length: 16 residues. The germline V gene has CDR1 KGHSH and CDR2 LQKENI. CDR3 amino acids: CASSPLGTGEPYGYTF. CDR3 coding DNA: TGTGCCAGCTCACCACTTGGGACAGGGGAGCCCTATGGCTACACCTTC. The variable domain in full, with the rest retrieved from reference TRBV18 and TRBJ1-2, is NAGVMQNPRHLVRRRGQEARLRCSPMKGHSHVYWYRQLPEEGLKFMVYLQKENIIDESGMPKERFSAEFPKEGPSILRIQQVVRGDSAAYFCASSPLGTGEPYGYTFGSGTRLTVV.

V and J are TRBV6-5 and TRBJ1-2; D ambiguous. With 5 bases removed from V and 5 bases from J, the gap between germline ends came to 9 bases. The CDR3 totals 12 residues. CDR1 and CDR2 (germline): MNHEY, SVGAGI. The CDR3 coding sequence is TGTGCCAGCAGTCCCCATTGGTATGGCTACACCTTC. Its translation is CASSPHWYGYTF.

Note on this clone: Germline is not matched at one junction end, which may reflect a read error. The chain combines TRBV3-1 (or the pseudogene TRBV3-2) with TRBJ2-1; a weak D match, TRBD2 (6 bases). The CDR3 has 17 residues. CDR1 is LGHDT and CDR2 is YNNKEL in the germline V gene (reference sequence). DNA of the CDR3: TGTGCCAGCAGACAAGATGGGAGGAGACAGTCCCAGAATGAGCAGTTCTTC. The encoded protein is CASRQDGRRQSQNEQFF.

This chain links TRBV7-9 with TRBJ2-6, with D perhaps matching TRBD1 or TRBD2 (5 bases each). The germline V gene has CDR1 SEHNR and CDR2 FQNEAQ (reference sequence). V gave up 2 bases and J gave up 0 bases, with 14 bases separating them. The CDR3 is 18 residues long. The DNA for the CDR3 is TGTGCCAGCAGCTTATGGGGACCGAAGAGCTCTGGGGCCAACGTCCTGACTTTC. Translation gives CASSLWGPKSSGANVLTF.

The chain couples TRBV6-5 to TRBJ1-2; D is ambiguous. This CDR3 region has 14 residues. V was trimmed by 4 bases and J by 4 bases, leaving 13 bases between them. CDR1 and CDR2 (germline): MNHEY, SVGAGI. CDR3 sequence reads: CASSSDSTFYGYTF. DNA for the CDR3: TGTGCCAGCAGTTCGGACTCTACTTTCTATGGCTACACCTTC.

The rearrangement uses TRBV18 and TRBJ1-2; 9 bases are a match to TRBD1. The CDR3 spans 16 residues. Trimming cost V 1 base and J 7 bases; bases outside gene matches: 10. Germline CDR1 KGHSH, CDR2 LQKENI. CDR3 sequence (DNA): TGTGCCAGCTCACCACTTTTAGGACAGGGGACTCCTGGCTACACCTTC. Translating gives CASSPLLGQGTPGYTF.

This sequence joins TRBV14 and TRBJ1-5; D is uncertain. The CDR3 totals 13 residues. The V end was cut by 8 bases, the J end by 2 bases, with 10 bases between. Germline CDR1 reads SGHDN; CDR2 reads FVKESK. This CDR3 reads CASSISGNQPQHF. DNA for the CDR3: TGTGCCAGCTCGATCTCGGGCAATCAGCCCCAGCATTTT.

The J gene is TRBJ2-1, the V gene TRBV24-1; 9 nucleotides align to TRBD1. V shed 6 bases and J 5 bases; nucleotides not matched to a gene: 7. This CDR3 spans 15 amino acids. Germline-derived CDR1 and CDR2 are KGHDR and SFDVKD. CDR3 in amino acids: CATSPGQGRDNEQFF. The CDR3, as DNA: TGTGCCACCAGTCCGGGACAGGGAAGGGACAATGAGCAGTTCTTC.

This chain uses TRBV7-3 with TRBJ1-6; 8 nucleotides match TRBD1. The germline V gene encodes CDR1 SGHTA and CDR2 FQGTGA. V was pared by 5 bases and J by 8 bases, with 11 bases of the junction left unmatched. The CDR3 spans 16 residues. The CDR3 nucleotides are TGTGCCAGCAGCATCGCCCCAGGGGGCGGTTATTCACCCCTCCACTTT. Translation gives CASSIAPGGGYSPLHF.

CDR3 bases: TGTGCCACCGCGGACAGTGGGAATGAAAAACTGTTTTTT. It encodes CATADSGNEKLFF. This chain connects TRBV24-1 to TRBJ1-4; D perhaps matches TRBD1 (6 bases). CDR1 KGHDR and CDR2 SFDVKD come from the germline V gene. The V gene lost 9 bases and the J gene lost 5 bases, with 12 bases spanning the gap. The CDR3 runs 13 residues.